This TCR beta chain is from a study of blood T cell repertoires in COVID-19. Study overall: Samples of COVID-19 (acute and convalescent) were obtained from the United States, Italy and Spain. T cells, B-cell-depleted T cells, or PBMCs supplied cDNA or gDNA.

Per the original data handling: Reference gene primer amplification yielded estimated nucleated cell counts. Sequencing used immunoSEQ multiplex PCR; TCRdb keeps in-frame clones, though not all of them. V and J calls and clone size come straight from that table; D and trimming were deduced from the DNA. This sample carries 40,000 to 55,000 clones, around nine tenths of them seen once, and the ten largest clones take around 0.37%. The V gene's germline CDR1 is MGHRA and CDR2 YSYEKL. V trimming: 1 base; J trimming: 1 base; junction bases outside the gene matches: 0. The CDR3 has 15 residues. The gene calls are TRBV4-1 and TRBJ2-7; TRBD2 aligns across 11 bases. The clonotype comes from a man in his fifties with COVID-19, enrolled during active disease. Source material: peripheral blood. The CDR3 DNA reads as TGCGCCAGCAGCCAAGGACTAGCGGGATCCTACGAGCAGTACTTC. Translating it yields CASSQGLAGSYEQYF.